Below, one T cell receptor (beta chain) is given with its context. Antigen specificity is unknown. The source of the sample is a study of T-cell memory formation after mild COVID-19. As for the study in general: Clustering of TCRs was largely donor specific. Study-level results: CD4+ contracting clones were mainly CM and EM; CD8+ ones, EMRA.

The V gene lost 4 bases and the J gene lost 4 bases, with 16 bases spanning the gap. Germline CDR1 and CDR2: SQVTM and ANQGSEA. The CDR3 sequence is 14 residues long. Using constant-segment primers, 5'RACE produced TCR alpha and TCR beta cDNA libraries carrying sample barcodes and UMIs. TCRdb fed the 5' RACE reads into MiXCR, producing one record per CDR3 protein. This table holds hundreds of thousands of distinct CDR3 sequences, around 28% found once. Sequencing input: PBMCs or a T cell subset sorted from them (not recorded which). The receptor was derived from an adult woman who had mild COVID-19 (a few samples of this study predate the infection). Cell type and time point are not known. The chain combines TRBV29-1 with TRBJ1-2, with D tentatively TRBD1 (5 bases). CDR3 residues: CSVAVQGGLYGYTF. The CDR3 DNA sequence: TGCAGCGTTGCAGTTCAGGGAGGGCTCTATGGCTACACCTTC.